Given below is one T cell receptor (beta chain) in context. Its matching antigen is unknown. The data were taken from a study of cytomegalovirus exposure and HLA in healthy donors. Germline V gene lookup returns CDR1 SGHTA and CDR2 FQGNSA. Trimming cost V 5 bases and J 10 bases; bases outside gene matches: 8. This CDR3 spans 13 amino acids. PCR employed 60 Vbeta and 13 Jbeta primers. TCRdb's copy holds only in-frame clones and misses some; the assay was immunoSEQ multiplex PCR. The table lists 150,000 or so clones. The study's findings and limits: A few CMV-associated chains proved CMV antigen-specific in vitro.

This rearrangement joins TRBV7-2 to TRBJ2-1; the match to TRBD1 covers 7 bases. Sequencing input: PBMCs. The sequence derives from a woman between 50 and 59 years old in good health and CMV-seronegative. The CDR3 region has the DNA TGTGCCAGCAGCCCTGGACAGGATAGGGAGCAGTTCTTC. Translating gives CASSPGQDREQFF.